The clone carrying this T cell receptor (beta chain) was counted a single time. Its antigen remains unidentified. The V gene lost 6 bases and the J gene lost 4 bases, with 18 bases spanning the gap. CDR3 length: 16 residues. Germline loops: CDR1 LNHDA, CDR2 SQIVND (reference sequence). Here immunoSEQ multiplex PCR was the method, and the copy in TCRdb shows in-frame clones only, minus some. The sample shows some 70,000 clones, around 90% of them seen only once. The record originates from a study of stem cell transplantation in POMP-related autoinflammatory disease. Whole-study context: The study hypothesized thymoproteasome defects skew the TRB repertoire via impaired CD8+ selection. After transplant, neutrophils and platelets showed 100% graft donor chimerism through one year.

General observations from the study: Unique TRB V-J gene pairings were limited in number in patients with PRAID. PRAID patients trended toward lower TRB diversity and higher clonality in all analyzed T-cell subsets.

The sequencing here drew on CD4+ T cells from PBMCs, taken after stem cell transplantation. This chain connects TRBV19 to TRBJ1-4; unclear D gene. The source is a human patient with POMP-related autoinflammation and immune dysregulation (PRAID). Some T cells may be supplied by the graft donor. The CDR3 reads CASSDWGRPDNEKLFF. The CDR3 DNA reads TGTGCCAGTAGCGATTGGGGAAGGCCTGATAATGAAAAACTGTTTTTT.